These 25 T cell receptor beta chains were sequenced from one sample in a study of molecular identifiers for immune sequencing clone quantification. TCRdb passed the PCR reads through MiXCR, listing each CDR3 protein once. The sample has 45,000 to 60,000 distinct CDR3 sequences, more than 35% seen once. Sequencing used naive CD8+ T cells from blood, with Jurkat cell RNA spiked in. As to subset: FACS-sorted CD8+CD4-CCR7+CD45RA+ naive T cells. All receptors come from a human donor in good health. Some libraries in this study had Jurkat cell RNA spiked in.

The count of this clonotype is one. This clone may be a read error of a much larger clone one base away. CDR3 region: CASSFTGYGYAF. For the CDR3, the DNA is TGTGCCAGCAGTTTCACAGGATACGGCTACGCCTTC. The rearrangement joins TRBV28 to TRBJ1-2; TRBD1 might be the D (5 bases). This CDR3 spans 12 amino acids. Germline CDR1 is MDHEN and CDR2 is SYDVKM.

The rearrangement joins TRBV12-3 or TRBV12-4 to TRBJ2-1, with D uncertain. Trimming pared 6 bases from V and 9 bases from J, leaving 9 bases between. CDR3 size: 11 residues. The chain's CDR3 is CASSLAREQFF. The CDR3 coding sequence is TGTGCCAGCAGCCTGGCTCGTGAGCAGTTCTTC.

This clonotype was picked up a small number of times. The chain couples TRBV7-9 to TRBJ2-7; possible D gene TRBD2, 5 bases. There are 14 residues in the CDR3. Deletions cut 5 bases from V and 0 bases from J, with 11 bases between. CDR1 is SEHNR, CDR2 FQNEAQ, per germline (reference sequence). The CDR3, as DNA: TGTGCCAGCAGCCCGCGAGGGCCCTCCTACGAGCAGTACTTC. It is translated as CASSPRGPSYEQYF.

This clonotype was found once. This sequence may be a read error, since a much larger clone differs from it by one base. The chain couples TRBV28 to TRBJ2-7, with D perhaps TRBD2 (5 bases). This CDR3 comprises 15 residues. Germline-derived CDR1 and CDR2 are MDHEN and SYDVKM. CDR3 sequence reads: CARRSSETDYYEQYF. Written as DNA, the CDR3 is TGTGCCCGCAGATCGAGCGAGACCGACTACTACGAGCAGTACTTC.

Many counts were recorded for this clonotype. V is TRBV29-1 and J is TRBJ2-3, with TRBD2 matching over 14 bases. The CDR3 length is 16 residues. V lost 5 bases to trimming and J lost 5 bases; unmatched junction nucleotides: 9. Germline CDR1 SQVTM, CDR2 ANQGSEA. Here the CDR3 reads CSVPGTSGSTGDTQYF. In nucleotides, the CDR3 is TGCAGCGTTCCCGGGACTAGCGGGAGTACGGGAGATACGCAGTATTTT.

This chain links TRBV27 with TRBJ2-7, with 7 bases fitting TRBD2. The CDR3 runs to 14 residues. Germline V CDR1 and CDR2: MNHEY, SMNVEV (reference sequence). Losses at the gene ends were 2 bases for V and 2 bases for J; bases not matched to a gene: 3. The DNA of the CDR3 is TGTGCCAGCAGTTTAGGCGCGGGGGCCTACGAGCAGTACTTC. Translating gives CASSLGAGAYEQYF.

This clonotype has more than one count but fewer than ten. This chain uses TRBV7-9 with TRBJ2-3; D is perhaps TRBD1 or TRBD2 (5 bases each). Trimming took off 6 bases at V and 2 bases at J, with 15 bases between the two ends. This CDR3 spans 15 amino acids. Looked up from germline, CDR1 is SEHNR and CDR2 is FQNEAQ (reference sequence). The DNA for the CDR3 is TGTGCCAGCAGGACCTTAATGGGGACCACAGATACGCAGTATTTT. The encoded protein is CASRTLMGTTDTQYF. Full variable domain (remainder filled in from reference TRBV7-9 and TRBJ2-3): DTGVSQNPRHKITKRGQNVTFRCDPISEHNRLYWYRQTLGQGPEFLTYFQNEAQLEKSRLLSDRFSAERPKGSFSTLEIQRTEQGDSAMYLCASRTLMGTTDTQYFGPGTRLTVL.

In the case of this clonotype: The CDR3 end shows no conserved phenylalanine or tryptophan, and so a read error is likely. The J gene is TRBJ1-3, the V gene TRBV5-1; D is undetermined. Per germline, CDR1 SGHRS and CDR2 YFSETQ. The length of the CDR3 is 13 residues. Trimming removed 4 bases from V and 0 bases from J, with 5 bases in between. The CDR3 loop is CASSPASGNTIYL. The DNA of the CDR3 is TGCGCCAGCAGCCCGGCCTCTGGAAACACCATATATCTT.

The table lists this clonotype with a count of one. The CDR3 sequence is CASSTPPHNSQYF. For the CDR3, the DNA is TGTGCCAGTAGTACCCCCCCCCACAATTCGCAGTATTTT. This chain uses TRBV28 with TRBJ2-3, with D unclear. The CDR3 has 13 residues. The ends were cut back, 9 bases at V and 10 bases at J, with 20 bases in the middle. In germline, CDR1 is MDHEN, CDR2 SYDVKM.

The chain combines TRBV20-1 with TRBJ2-7; no firm D call. From germline, CDR1 is DFQATT and CDR2 SNEGSKA (reference sequence). There are 11 residues in the CDR3. V was shortened by 0 bases and J by 5 bases, with 5 bases between the two germline ends. CDR3 bases: TGCAGTGCTAGAGATCGCAACGAGCAGTACTTC. Encoded protein: CSARDRNEQYF.

A few counts support this clonotype. The chain employs TRBV19 and TRBJ1-4; D is possibly TRBD1 (5 bases). CDR1 and CDR2 (germline): LNHDA, SQIVND (reference sequence). The CDR3 extends over 14 amino acids. Trimming stripped 0 bases from V and 8 bases from J, with 10 bases between. The CDR3 DNA reads TGTGCCAGTAGTATAGAAGGGGATGGAGAAAAACTGTTTTTT. Its protein product is CASSIEGDGEKLFF.

This clonotype was recorded a few times. Likely a read error: the CDR3 ends without its conserved phenylalanine or tryptophan. The V gene is TRBV19, the J gene TRBJ2-2; D is unresolved. V was trimmed by 2 bases and J by 7 bases, leaving 8 bases between them. CDR3 length equals 13 residues. Germline V gene lookup returns CDR1 LNHDA and CDR2 SQIVND (reference sequence). CDR3 sequence reads: CASSILEIGELFI. The CDR3 DNA follows: TGTGCCAGTAGTATACTGGAGATCGGGGAGCTGTTTATT.

This clonotype has ten or more counts. The chain couples TRBV2 to TRBJ2-3; no reliable D call. Trimming removed 4 bases at V and 3 bases at J, with 11 bases between. The V gene's germline CDR1 is SNHLY and CDR2 FYNNEI. This CDR3 comprises 14 residues. The CDR3 coding sequence is TGTGCCAGCAGTGTTCTACCGGAGACAGATACGCAGTATTTT. It specifies CASSVLPETDTQYF.

This clonotype came up a few times. The rearrangement links TRBV27 to TRBJ2-2, with 11 positions matching TRBD2. Trimming cost V 2 bases and J 7 bases; bases outside gene matches: 6. The CDR3 is 16 amino acids. Germline V gene sequence: CDR1 MNHEY, CDR2 SMNVEV (reference sequence). CDR3 protein: CASSLTSGSWVGELFF. The CDR3 bases are TGTGCCAGCAGTTTAACTAGCGGGAGTTGGGTCGGGGAGCTGTTTTTT.

The V call is TRBV6-2 or TRBV6-3, the J call TRBJ2-5; D is possibly TRBD2 (5 bases). Germline V CDR1 and CDR2: MNHEY, SVGEGT. The ends were cut back, 11 bases at V and 2 bases at J, with 12 bases in the middle. There are 12 residues in the CDR3. For the CDR3, the DNA is TGTGCCTTTTCCGGGATACAAGAGACCCAGTACTTC. Its translation: CAFSGIQETQYF.

V is TRBV28 and J is TRBJ1-1; maybe TRBD1 (6 bases). V was cut by 3 bases and J by 1 base, with 15 bases left in between. Germline V lookup: CDR1 MDHEN, CDR2 SYDVKM. The CDR3 spans 16 residues. For the CDR3, the DNA is TGTGCCAGCAGTTTCCCCAGCGGACAGAAGAACACTGAAGCTTTCTTT. This sequence encodes CASSFPSGQKNTEAFF.

Comments on this clonotype: A read error may account for a junction end that differs from germline. The chain uses TRBV9 and TRBJ2-3, with 7 bases identical to TRBD2. The CDR3 length is 16 residues. The germline V gene encodes CDR1 SGDLS and CDR2 YYNGEE. This CDR3 reads CASSVGASGITDTQYF. The CDR3 nucleotides are TGTGCCAGCAGCGTAGGTGCTAGCGGAATCACAGATACGCAGTATTTC.

The table lists this clonotype with a few counts. The chain carries TRBV7-3 and TRBJ2-6, with D tentatively TRBD2 (5 bases). Germline CDR1 is SGHTA and CDR2 is FQGTGA. The V and J ends lost 2 bases and 1 base respectively, with 6 bases between them. The CDR3 is 15 amino acids. For the CDR3, the DNA is TGTGCCAGCAGCTTAGGAGGTTCTGGGGCCAACGTCCTGACTTTC. Residues: CASSLGGSGANVLTF.

The V gene is TRBV5-1, the J gene TRBJ2-3; 8 bases align to TRBD1. This CDR3 spans 15 amino acids. With 0 bases clipped from V and 3 bases from J, the junction kept 3 bases outside the gene matches. Germline values: CDR1 SGHRS, CDR2 YFSETQ. CDR3 coding DNA: TGCGCCAGCAGCTTGGAGGACAGGGCAACAGATACGCAGTATTTT. This gives the protein CASSLEDRATDTQYF.

In the case of this clonotype: This may arise from a read error, as a much more abundant clone is one base away. J is TRBJ2-7 and V is TRBV20-1; D is ambiguous. Germline CDR1 and CDR2: DFQATT and SNEGSKA (reference sequence). V lost 5 bases and J lost 2, with 13 bases in between. The CDR3 is made up of 13 amino acids. The CDR3 protein is CSAPGPVTYEQYF. CDR3 DNA sequence: TGCAGTGCTCCCGGACCAGTAACCTACGAGCAGTACTTC.

This clonotype was seen more than once but under ten times. The gene calls are TRBV11-2 and TRBJ2-3; 13 positions agree with TRBD2. V was clipped by 1 base and J by 4 bases; unmatched bases: 5. The CDR3 is 17 residues long. Germline assignment: CDR1 SGHAT and CDR2 FQNNGV. CDR3: CASSLGTSGSVPDTQYF. CDR3 coding DNA: TGTGCCAGCAGCTTAGGGACTAGCGGGAGTGTTCCAGATACGCAGTATTTT.

The V gene is TRBV10-3, the J gene TRBJ2-3, with 9 bases lining up with TRBD2. CDR3 length: 20 amino acids. V lost 3 bases to trimming and J lost 4 bases; unmatched junction nucleotides: 20. Germline V gene data show CDR1 as ENHRY and CDR2 as SYGVKD. The DNA of the CDR3 is TGTGCCATCAGTGATATGAAATTGCGGGAGGGCCCCGGGATCCCAGATACGCAGTATTTT. Encoded protein: CAISDMKLREGPGIPDTQYF.

Notes on this clonotype: Given a much more abundant clone one base away, this may be a read error. DNA of the CDR3: TGTGCCAGCAGCTTATCATGCCAGGGCATTCAGTACTTC. It codes for CASSLSCQGIQYF. The rearrangement joins TRBV7-6 to TRBJ2-4; maybe TRBD1 (5 bases). From germline, CDR1 is SGHVS and CDR2 FNYEAQ. The CDR3 is 13 residues long. V was cut by 2 bases and J by 9 bases, with 11 bases left in between.

This clonotype was found many times. The gene calls are TRBV7-8 and TRBJ2-7, with unresolved D. V shed 5 bases and J shed 2 bases, with 4 bases lying between them. This CDR3 spans 11 amino acids. CDR1 is SGHVS and CDR2 is FQNEAQ in the germline V gene. The CDR3 DNA reads as TGTGCCAGCAGCGCGGCCTACGAGCAGTACTTC. Encoded protein: CASSAAYEQYF.

The chain links TRBV27 to TRBJ2-1; TRBD1 matches 9 bases. The CDR3 is 14 amino acids. Looked up from germline, CDR1 is MNHEY and CDR2 is SMNVEV (reference sequence). V shed 3 bases and J 4 bases; nucleotides not matched to a gene: 1. CDR3 coding DNA: TGTGCCAGCAGTTTGACAGGGGGGTACAATGAGCAGTTCTTC. This sequence encodes CASSLTGGYNEQFF.